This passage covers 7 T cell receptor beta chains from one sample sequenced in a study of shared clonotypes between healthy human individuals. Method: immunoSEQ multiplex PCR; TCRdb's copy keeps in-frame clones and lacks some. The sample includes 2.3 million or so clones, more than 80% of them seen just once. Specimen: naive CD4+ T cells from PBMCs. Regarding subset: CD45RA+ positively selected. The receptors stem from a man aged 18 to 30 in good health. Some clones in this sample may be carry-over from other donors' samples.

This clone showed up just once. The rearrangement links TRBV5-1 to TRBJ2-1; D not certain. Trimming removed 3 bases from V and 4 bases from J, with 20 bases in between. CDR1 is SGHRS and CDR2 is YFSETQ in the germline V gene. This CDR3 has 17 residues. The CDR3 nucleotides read TGCGCCAGCAGCTCAATAACTCCTACCCGGAAGTACAATGAGCAGTTCTTC. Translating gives CASSSITPTRKYNEQFF.

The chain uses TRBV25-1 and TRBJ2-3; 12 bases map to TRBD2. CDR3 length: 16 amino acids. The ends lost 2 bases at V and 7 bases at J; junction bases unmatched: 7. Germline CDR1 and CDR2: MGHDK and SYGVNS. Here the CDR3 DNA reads TGTGCCAGCAGTGAAGACCCTAGCGGGAGGGCTTATACGCAGTATTTT. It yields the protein CASSEDPSGRAYTQYF.

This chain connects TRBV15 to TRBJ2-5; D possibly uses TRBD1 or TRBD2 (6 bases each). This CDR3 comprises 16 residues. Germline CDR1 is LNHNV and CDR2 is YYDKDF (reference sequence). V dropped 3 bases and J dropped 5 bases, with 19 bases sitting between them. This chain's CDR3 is CATSRTRPYQGETQYF. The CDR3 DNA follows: TGTGCCACCAGCAGGACTAGACCGTACCAGGGGGAGACCCAGTACTTC.

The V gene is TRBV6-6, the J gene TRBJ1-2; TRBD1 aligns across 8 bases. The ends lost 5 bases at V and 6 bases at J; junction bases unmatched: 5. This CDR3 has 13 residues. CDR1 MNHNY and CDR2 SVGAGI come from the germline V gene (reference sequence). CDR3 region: CASSGDRTHGYTF. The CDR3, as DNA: TGTGCCAGCAGTGGGGACAGGACGCATGGCTACACCTTC.

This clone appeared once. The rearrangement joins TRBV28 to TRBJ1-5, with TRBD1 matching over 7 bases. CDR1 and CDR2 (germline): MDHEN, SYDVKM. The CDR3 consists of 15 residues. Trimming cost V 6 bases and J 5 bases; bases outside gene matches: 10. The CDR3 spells CASSLTGERDQPQHF. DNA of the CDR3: TGTGCCAGCAGCCTTACAGGGGAAAGGGATCAGCCCCAGCATTTT.

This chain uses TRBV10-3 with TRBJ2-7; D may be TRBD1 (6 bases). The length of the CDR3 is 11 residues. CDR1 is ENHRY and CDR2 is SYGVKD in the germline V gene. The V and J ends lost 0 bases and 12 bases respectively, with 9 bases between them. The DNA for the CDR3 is TGTGCCATCAGTGAGTCCCAGGGGATGTACTTC. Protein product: CAISESQGMYF.

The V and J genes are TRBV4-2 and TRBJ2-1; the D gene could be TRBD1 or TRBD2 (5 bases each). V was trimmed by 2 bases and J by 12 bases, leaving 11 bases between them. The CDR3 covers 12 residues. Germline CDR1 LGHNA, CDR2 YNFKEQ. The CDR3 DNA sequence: TGTGCCAGCAGCCAACAATGGGACCCGCAGTTCTTC. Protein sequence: CASSQQWDPQFF.